The rows below give T cell receptor beta chains drawn from one sample of a study of blood T cells in healthy people across ages. A single record per CDR3 protein comes from TCRdb applying MiXCR to the 5' RACE reads. The sample holds 1.8 million or so distinct CDR3 sequences, approximately 40% seen once. Sequenced sample: blood. All receptors come from a human donor in good health. Both conserved end residues are part of each CDR3. The order of the fields is V gene, CDR3 length, CDR3 protein.

V: TRBV4-2; length: 14; CDR3: CASSQGQITGELFF
V: TRBV20-1; length: 15; CDR3: CSARDLRGVGYGYTF
V: TRBV7-2; length: 12; CDR3: CASSLVGREQYF
V: TRBV4-3; length: 20; CDR3: CASSQFRTSGGASLWETQYF
V: TRBV29-1; length: 13; CDR3: CSVRGLAGDTQYF
V: TRBV5-1; length: 12; CDR3: CASSRDSHEQYF
V: TRBV5-1; length: 13; CDR3: CASSLLEAGELFF
V: TRBV6-2/TRBV6-3; length: 12; CDR3: CASSYPGHGYTF
V: TRBV7-7; length: 17; CDR3: CASSFGLGSQGYNEQYF
V: TRBV27; length: 16; CDR3: CASSPSSGQTNYGYTF
V: TRBV20-1; length: 14; CDR3: CSARLLSSTDTQYF
V: TRBV20-1; length: 14; CDR3: CSAREAGALYEQYF
V: TRBV20-1; length: 13; CDR3: CSARTTSSYEQYF
V: TRBV29-1; length: 12; CDR3: CTEGAVSCAQYF
V: TRBV7-2; length: 15; CDR3: CASSLAHHTVYEQYF
V: TRBV4-3; length: 14; CDR3: CASSQPGHRNGYTF
V: TRBV6-6; length: 13; CDR3: CASSYSLVTEAFF
V: TRBV6-5; length: 15; CDR3: CASSYEPRRDTEAFF
V: TRBV28; length: 14; CDR3: CASTLAGLAYEQYF
V: TRBV20-1; length: 17; CDR3: CSAREWAGTPAWETQYF
V: TRBV27; length: 15; CDR3: CASRLLGQEVDAQYF
V: TRBV20-1; length: 14; CDR3: CSASEGDRGDGYTF
V: TRBV7-2; length: 16; CDR3: CASSLVGPGTGSGYTF
V: TRBV6-5; length: 13; CDR3: CASSWTVGTEAFF
V: TRBV11-2; length: 17; CDR3: CASSLDTWGESSYEQYF
V: TRBV28; length: 16; CDR3: CASTSPLGAGTDTQYF
V: TRBV4-1; length: 14; CDR3: CASGPPGVGTEAFF
V: TRBV4-1; length: 22; CDR3: CASSQASGDWTDGDSYNSPPHF
V: TRBV6-1; length: 12; CDR3: CASRETGGTQYF
V: TRBV20-1; length: 13; CDR3: CSAPRGGADEQFF
V: TRBV6-2/TRBV6-3; length: 12; CDR3: CASKQRSQPQHF
V: TRBV5-1; length: 14; CDR3: CASSLPSGNYEQYF
V: TRBV10-3; length: 13; CDR3: CAISQHTYFEQYF
V: TRBV3-1; length: 14; CDR3: CASSQNTGSYGYTF
V: TRBV19; length: 15; CDR3: CASSILGHGEGEQFF
V: TRBV29-1; length: 11; CDR3: CSGGAIDTQYF
V: TRBV9; length: 13; CDR3: CASSGTSGLGQYF
V: TRBV21-1; length: 15; CDR3: CASSTPGLADETQYF
V: TRBV5-1; length: 17; CDR3: CASSSVSGESLTYEQYF
V: TRBV6-2/TRBV6-3; length: 12; CDR3: CASSYSRIEQYF
V: TRBV20-1; length: 14; CDR3: CSATVRTANNEQFF
V: TRBV4-1; length: 18; CDR3: CASSPGGLPGTSNYGYTF
V: TRBV6-1; length: 15; CDR3: CASSVRRQGNNEQFF
V: TRBV30; length: 13; CDR3: CAWSRQGTETQYF
V: TRBV5-1; length: 10; CDR3: CASSPEEQYF
V: TRBV29-1; length: 12; CDR3: CSGGLQGHEQYF
V: TRBV12-3/TRBV12-4; length: 11; CDR3: CASSLVETQYF
V: TRBV29-1; length: 14; CDR3: CSGRRRGSYNEQFF
V: TRBV29-1; length: 17; CDR3: CSVEGGLGGSSTDTQYF
V: TRBV20-1; length: 13; CDR3: CSAPIPQGNEQFF
V: TRBV27; length: 16; CDR3: CASSLSSSVSSYEQYF
V: TRBV20-1; length: 13; CDR3: CSGGKSSTDTQYF